What follows is one TCR beta chain and its context. The antigen is unknown. The source of the sample is a study of blood T cells in healthy people across ages. About the research overall: Per two T cells, template switching captured roughly one barcoded beta molecule.

V lost 7 bases to trimming and J lost 4 bases, with 10 bases between them. Per the germline V gene, CDR1 is MNHEY and CDR2 is SVGAGI. The CDR3 covers 12 residues. The amount of total RNA extracted per sample was at least 5.5 micrograms. Study results and caveats: Older age coincided with a roughly linear decline in TCR beta diversity per million T cells.

Then a second PCR, running about 6 to 12 cycles, was carried out with a sample-barcoded 5' primer and a J-beta primer mix. Each cDNA molecule carried a tag from a template-switch adaptor that contained 12 random nucleotides. MiXCR, applied by TCRdb to the 5' RACE reads, yields one record per CDR3 protein. This table has around 990,000 distinct CDR3 sequences, under 40% appearing once. Sequences were obtained from blood. The chain links TRBV6-5 to TRBJ1-1; D remains unclear. The source of this sequence is a man in his late teens or twenties in good health. CDR3 in DNA: TGTGCCAGCAAGAGATTGGGCACTGAAGCTTTCTTT. Its translation: CASKRLGTEAFF.